Shown below are 2 T cell receptor beta chains from a single sample sequenced in a study of graft-versus-host responses after intestinal transplantation. These receptors have no known antigen. TCRdb's table, derived via immunoSEQ multiplex PCR, lists solely in-frame clones and lacks some. Of about 98,000 clones listed, roughly 87% are singletons. Sequencing was performed on unstimulated CD8+ T cells sorted from spleen or lymph node cells, taken before intestinal transplant. The receptors stem from a human donor who received an intestinal transplant.

The V gene is TRBV2, the J gene TRBJ2-7; D is ambiguous. The CDR3 has 13 residues. In germline, CDR1 is SNHLY, CDR2 FYNNEI. V lost 6 bases and J 5 bases, leaving 14 bases between the germline ends. DNA for the CDR3: TGTGCCAGCAGCGCGACATGGAACGACGAGCAGTACTTC. It translates to CASSATWNDEQYF.

The chain recombines TRBV19 with TRBJ2-1; maybe TRBD1 (7 bases). V was trimmed by 6 bases and J by 7 bases, leaving 10 bases between them. Germline CDR1 is LNHDA and CDR2 is SQIVND (reference sequence). The CDR3 totals 12 residues. Written as DNA, the CDR3 is TGTGCCAGTAGGGCAGGGGGGAATGAGCAGTTCTTC. It is translated as CASRAGGNEQFF.